These 17 T cell receptor beta chains share one sample of origin, sequenced in a study of early T cells in non-severe SARS-CoV-2 infection. One entry per CDR3 protein, called by TCRdb with MiXCR from the 5' RACE reads. Of roughly 46,000 distinct CDR3 sequences listed, around 6.9% are singletons. The material sequenced was whole blood. These receptors all come from an adult who was a healthcare worker with PCR-confirmed SARS-CoV-2 infection or an uninfected control (not recorded which).

The rearrangement uses TRBV5-6 and TRBJ2-3; D not resolved. V gave up 4 bases and J gave up 4 bases, with 13 bases separating them. CDR3 length: 14 amino acids. The germline V gene encodes CDR1 SGHDT and CDR2 YYEEEE. CDR3 nucleotides: TGTGCCAGCAGCCCACTTAGGTTCGCAGATACGCAGTATTTT. Its translation is CASSPLRFADTQYF.

This clonotype came up a few times. V and J are TRBV6-2 or TRBV6-3 and TRBJ1-1, with a weak D call TRBD1 (5 bases). This CDR3 has 15 amino acids. V lost 2 bases and J 5 bases, leaving 15 bases between the germline ends. Per germline, CDR1 MNHEY and CDR2 SVGEGT. The chain's CDR3 is CASSYGFGGETEAFF. The CDR3 nucleotides read TGTGCCAGCAGTTACGGTTTCGGGGGAGAGACTGAAGCTTTCTTT.

V gene TRBV11-3 combines with J gene TRBJ2-1; 11 nucleotides match TRBD2. After removal of 0 bases from V and 7 bases from J, the junction contained 5 bases not matched to a gene. The germline CDR1 and CDR2 sequences are SGHNT and YENEEA. There are 16 residues in the CDR3. CDR3: CASSLDLASGGNEQFF. Written as DNA, the CDR3 is TGTGCCAGCAGCTTAGATTTGGCTAGCGGGGGGAATGAGCAGTTCTTC.

Relative to its sample, this clonotype is medium-sized (0.01 to 0.1%). V and J are TRBV10-2 and TRBJ2-2, with unresolved D. The CDR3 totals 16 residues. The germline gives CDR1 WSHSY, CDR2 SAAADI. V was trimmed by 3 bases and J by 0 bases, leaving 11 bases between them. This chain's CDR3 is CASSERPGPNTGELFF. CDR3 in DNA: TGCGCCAGCAGTGAACGGCCGGGCCCGAACACCGGGGAGCTGTTTTTT.

The table lists this clonotype with a few counts. This chain connects TRBV29-1 to TRBJ2-7; 7 nucleotides match TRBD1. The V segment lost 6 bases and the J segment 0 bases; nucleotides outside the gene matches: 8. The CDR3 loop spans 14 amino acids. Germline V gene sequence: CDR1 SQVTM, CDR2 ANQGSEA. This CDR3 reads CSVLPGQSSYEQYF. CDR3 sequence (DNA): TGCAGCGTGTTACCGGGACAGAGCTCCTACGAGCAGTACTTC.

This clonotype was seen a few times. V gene TRBV6-1 combines with J gene TRBJ1-2; D gene unclear. The CDR3 is 14 residues long. Germline assignment: CDR1 MNHNS and CDR2 SASEGT. The V end lost 7 bases, the J end lost 4 bases, and 16 bases lay between the germline ends. This CDR3 is CASIPKRGIYGYTF. The CDR3 nucleotides are TGTGCCAGCATCCCCAAGCGTGGGATCTATGGCTACACCTTC.

The chain joins TRBV5-4 to TRBJ1-2; D is unresolved. V dropped 4 bases and J dropped 2 bases, with 9 bases sitting between them. The CDR3 has 13 residues. Per germline, CDR1 SGHNT and CDR2 YYREEE (reference sequence). The CDR3 loop is CASSPDGNYGYTF. CDR3 nucleotides: TGTGCCAGCAGCCCCGACGGGAACTATGGCTACACCTTC.

The chain couples TRBV7-9 to TRBJ2-3; TRBD2 matches at 8 bases. The CDR3 is made up of 17 amino acids. The germline V gene has CDR1 SEHNR and CDR2 FQNEAQ (reference sequence). The J segment lost 0 bases and the V segment lost 0 bases, leaving 5 bases of the junction unmatched. Here the CDR3 reads CASSLALGGGSTDTQYF. CDR3 bases: TGTGCCAGCAGCTTAGCGCTTGGCGGGGGGAGCACAGATACGCAGTATTTT.

The sample holds many counts of this clonotype. The chain combines TRBV7-8 with TRBJ2-7; D gene unclear. Per the germline V gene, CDR1 is SGHVS and CDR2 is FQNEAQ. V was cut by 5 bases and J by 0 bases, with 17 bases left in between. This CDR3 has 16 amino acids. CDR3 residues: CASSPNSGLSSYEQYF. In DNA, the CDR3 is TGTGCCAGCAGCCCGAACAGTGGGTTAAGCTCCTACGAGCAGTACTTC.

By frequency in the sample, this clonotype is medium-sized. The chain has TRBV15 and TRBJ2-3; D possibly corresponds to TRBD2 (6 bases). CDR3 length: 15 amino acids. Germline V gene data show CDR1 as LNHNV and CDR2 as YYDKDF (reference sequence). Trimming pared 4 bases from V and 2 bases from J, leaving 13 bases between. The CDR3 DNA sequence: TGTGCCACCAGCATGTGGCTAGCGCTCACAGATACGCAGTATTTT. This codes for CATSMWLALTDTQYF.

The chain links TRBV11-2 to TRBJ2-5; D ambiguous. Germline V lookup: CDR1 SGHAT, CDR2 FQNNGV. The CDR3 runs to 14 residues. Between the trimmed V and J ends, which lost 7 bases and 2 bases, there was a span of 14 bases. CDR3 loop: CASNPGHLQETQYF. CDR3 in DNA: TGTGCCAGCAACCCCGGCCATTTACAAGAGACCCAGTACTTC.

This clonotype was seen more than once but under ten times. The J gene is TRBJ1-2, the V gene TRBV19; a weak D match, TRBD1 (6 bases). Per the germline V gene, CDR1 is LNHDA and CDR2 is SQIVND (reference sequence). Trimming took off 3 bases at V and 7 bases at J, with 27 bases between the two ends. This CDR3 region has 18 residues. The CDR3 nucleotides read TGTGCCAGTAGTATGGGGGCCCAAGGGGGGTCACGACGTCTTGGCTACACCTTC. As protein: CASSMGAQGGSRRLGYTF.

There are many counts of this clonotype. The CDR3 protein is CASSGEWGSNTEAFF. CDR3 nucleotide sequence: TGTGCCAGCAGCGGGGAGTGGGGGTCAAACACTGAAGCTTTCTTT. The chain links TRBV9 to TRBJ1-1; possibly TRBD1 for D (5 bases). The length of the CDR3 is 15 residues. The germline V gene encodes CDR1 SGDLS and CDR2 YYNGEE. Deletions cut 3 bases from V and 2 bases from J, with 14 bases between.

This clonotype was seen at least ten times. The gene calls are TRBV6-6 and TRBJ2-7; tentatively, D is TRBD1 or TRBD2 (5 bases each). The germline V gene encodes CDR1 MNHNY and CDR2 SVGAGI (reference sequence). The CDR3 consists of 14 residues. The V gene lost 4 bases and the J gene lost 7 bases, with 17 bases spanning the gap. The CDR3 nucleotides are TGTGCCAGCAGTTCCCCGGCGGGTTGGGGGGAGCAGTACTTC. The encoded protein is CASSSPAGWGEQYF.

This clonotype has only a few counts. The J gene is TRBJ2-3, the V gene TRBV19, with D unresolved. V lost 3 bases and J lost 0, with 16 bases in between. The length of the CDR3 is 17 residues. CDR1 and CDR2 (germline): LNHDA, SQIVND (reference sequence). The CDR3 bases are TGTGCCAGTAGTATGGATAGACCGGCCGCAAGCACAGATACGCAGTATTTT. This sequence encodes CASSMDRPAASTDTQYF.

J is TRBJ1-4 and V is TRBV28; the D is unclear. CDR3 length: 14 amino acids. Trimming removed 4 bases at V and 6 bases at J, with 12 bases between. CDR1 and CDR2 from the germline V gene are MDHEN and SYDVKM. The CDR3 DNA follows: TGTGCCAGCAGTTCGAGGAGGAGGGATGAAAAACTGTTTTTT. The encoded protein is CASSSRRRDEKLFF. Complete variable domain (other parts from reference TRBV28 and TRBJ1-4): DVKVTQSSRYLVKRTGEKVFLECVQDMDHENMFWYRQDPGLGLRLIYFSYDVKMKEKGDIPEGYSVSREKKERFSLILESASTNQTSMYLCASSSRRRDEKLFFGSGTQLSVL.

This clonotype has a handful of counts. This sequence joins TRBV5-1 and TRBJ2-3; 9 bases align to TRBD1. J lost 5 bases, V lost 4 bases, and 8 bases had no gene match. The V gene's germline CDR1 is SGHRS and CDR2 YFSETQ. This CDR3 contains 15 residues. The DNA for the CDR3 is TGCGCCAGCAGCACCAGGACAGGGGAAGTAGATACGCAGTATTTT. Protein sequence: CASSTRTGEVDTQYF.